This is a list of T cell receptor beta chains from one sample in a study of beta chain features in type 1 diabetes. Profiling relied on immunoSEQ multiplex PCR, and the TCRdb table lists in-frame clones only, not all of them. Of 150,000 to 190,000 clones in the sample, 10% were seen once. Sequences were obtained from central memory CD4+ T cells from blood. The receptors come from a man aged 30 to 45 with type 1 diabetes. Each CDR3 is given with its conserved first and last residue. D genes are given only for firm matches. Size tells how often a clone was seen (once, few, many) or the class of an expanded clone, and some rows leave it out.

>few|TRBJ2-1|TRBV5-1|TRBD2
CASSLFPAGGQGYNEQFF
TGCGCCAGCAGCTTGTTTCCAGCGGGAGGGCAAGGGTACAATGAGCAGTTCTTC
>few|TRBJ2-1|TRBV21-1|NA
CASSKEGRQTAYNEQFF
TGTGCCAGCAGCAAAGAAGGGAGGCAGACCGCCTACAATGAGCAGTTCTTC
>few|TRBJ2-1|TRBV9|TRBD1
CASSPTGFGEQFF
TGTGCCAGCAGCCCGACAGGGTTCGGTGAGCAGTTCTTC
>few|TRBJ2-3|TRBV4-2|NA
CASSQDQGGTDTQYF
TGTGCCAGCAGCCAAGATCAGGGTGGGACAGATACGCAGTATTTT
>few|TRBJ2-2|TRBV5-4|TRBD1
CASTSRPQGVVGELFF
TGTGCCAGCACTTCAAGACCCCAGGGGGTAGTTGGGGAGCTGTTTTTT
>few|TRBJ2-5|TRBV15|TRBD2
CATSSPVGTIQYF
TGTGCCACCAGCAGCCCTGTCGGGACTATCCAGTACTTC
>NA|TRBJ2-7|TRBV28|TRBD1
CASSGQGRDEQYF
TGTGCCAGCAGTGGACAGGGAAGGGACGAGCAGTACTTC
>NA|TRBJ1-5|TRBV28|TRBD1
CASSLLGQGFNQPQHF
TGTGCCAGCAGTTTATTGGGACAGGGTTTCAATCAGCCCCAGCATTTT
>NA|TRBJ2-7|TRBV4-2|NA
CASSHVGPGYEQYF
TGTGCCAGCAGCCACGTAGGCCCGGGCTACGAGCAGTACTTC
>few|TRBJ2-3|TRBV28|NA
CASSPRDTDTQYF
TGTGCCAGTTCCCCCAGGGACACAGATACGCAGTATTTT
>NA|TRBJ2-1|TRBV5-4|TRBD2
CASSYGLAGSSSYNEQFF
TGTGCCAGCAGCTACGGACTAGCGGGCTCCTCGTCCTACAATGAGCAGTTCTTC
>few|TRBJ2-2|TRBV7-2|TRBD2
CARKRASGTGELFF
TGTGCCAGGAAACGGGCTAGCGGTACCGGGGAGCTGTTTTTT
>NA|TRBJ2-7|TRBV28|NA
CATCGSYEQYF
TGTGCCACCTGCGGATCCTACGAGCAGTACTTC
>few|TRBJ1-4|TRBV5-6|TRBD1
CASSSTGGTNEKLFF
TGTGCCAGCAGCTCTACAGGGGGAACTAATGAAAAACTGTTTTTT
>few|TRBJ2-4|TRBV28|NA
CASSSGGLQGLAKNIQYF
TGTGCCAGCAGCTCGGGCGGGCTACAAGGACTAGCCAAAAACATTCAGTACTTC
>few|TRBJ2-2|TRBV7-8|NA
CASSSTNTGELFF
TGTGCCAGCAGCTCAACAAACACCGGGGAGCTGTTTTTT
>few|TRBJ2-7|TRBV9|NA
CASSVATGSEQYF
TGTGCCAGCAGCGTAGCGACTGGAAGCGAGCAGTACTTC
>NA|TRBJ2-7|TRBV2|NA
CASIGGASYEQYF
TGTGCCAGCATCGGCGGGGCTTCCTACGAGCAGTACTTC
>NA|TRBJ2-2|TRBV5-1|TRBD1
CASSRGQGLTGELFF
TGCGCCAGCAGCCGAGGACAGGGATTAACCGGGGAGCTGTTTTTT
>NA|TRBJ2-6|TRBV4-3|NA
CASSARQSGSGANVLTF
TGCGCCAGCAGCGCAAGACAGTCAGGCTCTGGGGCCAACGTCCTGACTTTC
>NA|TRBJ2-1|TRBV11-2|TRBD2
CASSFAPSGRKRDEQFF
TGTGCCAGCAGCTTCGCTCCTAGCGGTCGAAAACGCGATGAGCAGTTCTTC
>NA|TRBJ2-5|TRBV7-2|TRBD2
CASSFAGGRETQYF
TGTGCCAGCAGCTTCGCGGGGGGCCGGGAGACCCAGTACTTC
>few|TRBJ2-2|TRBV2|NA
CASSGQVPTGELFF
TGTGCCAGCAGTGGCCAGGTGCCGACCGGGGAGCTGTTTTTT
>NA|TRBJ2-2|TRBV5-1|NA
CASSTTPGSTGELFF
TGCGCCAGCAGCACGACTCCCGGTTCGACCGGGGAGCTGTTTTTT
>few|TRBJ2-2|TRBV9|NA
CASSVAAGTGELFF
TGTGCCAGCAGCGTAGCAGCCGGGACCGGGGAGCTGTTTTTT
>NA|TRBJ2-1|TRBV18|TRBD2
CASSPGSGRANEQFF
TGTGCCAGCTCACCCGGAAGCGGGAGGGCTAATGAGCAGTTCTTC
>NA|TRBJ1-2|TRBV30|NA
CAWGSRRGGYTF
TGTGCCTGGGGGAGCAGGAGGGGTGGCTACACCTTC
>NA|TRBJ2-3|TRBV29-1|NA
CSVDQRLYDTQYF
TGCAGCGTTGACCAGAGGCTTTATGATACGCAGTATTTT
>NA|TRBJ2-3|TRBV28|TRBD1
CASATGERTDTQYF
TGTGCCAGCGCCACAGGGGAACGTACAGATACGCAGTATTTT
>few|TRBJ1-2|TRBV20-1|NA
CSAQVLPGYTF
TGCAGTGCACAGGTCCTTCCCGGCTACACCTTC
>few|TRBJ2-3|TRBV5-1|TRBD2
CASNTGGGSDTQYF
TGCGCCAGCAACACGGGAGGAGGATCAGATACGCAGTATTTT
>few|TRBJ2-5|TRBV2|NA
CASSEGFGGSIQETQYF
TGTGCCAGCAGTGAAGGATTTGGCGGGTCTATTCAAGAGACCCAGTACTTC
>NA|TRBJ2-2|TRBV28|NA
CASSLGNTGELFF
TGTGCCAGCAGTTTGGGCAACACCGGGGAGCTGTTTTTT
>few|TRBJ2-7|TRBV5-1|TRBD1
CASSWDRQYEQYF
TGCGCCAGCAGCTGGGACAGGCAATACGAGCAGTACTTC
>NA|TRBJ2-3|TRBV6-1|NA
CASSGRHASTDTQYF
TGTGCCAGCAGTGGCAGACATGCTAGCACAGATACGCAGTATTTT
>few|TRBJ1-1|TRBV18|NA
CASSPGDRPGTEAFF
TGTGCCAGCTCACCGGGAGACAGGCCGGGAACTGAAGCTTTCTTT
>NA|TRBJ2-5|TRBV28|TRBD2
CASRIGLAGGEETQYF
TGTGCCAGCAGGATTGGACTAGCGGGAGGTGAGGAGACCCAGTACTTC
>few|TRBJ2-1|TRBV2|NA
CASSEGGGEQFF
TGTGCCAGCAGTGAAGGGGGCGGCGAGCAGTTCTTC
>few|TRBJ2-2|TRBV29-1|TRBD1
CSVRRGLETGELFF
TGCAGCGTTCGCAGGGGGCTAGAGACCGGGGAGCTGTTTTTT
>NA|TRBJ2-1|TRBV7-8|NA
CASSLVAGPGEQFF
TGTGCCAGCAGCTTAGTGGCGGGGCCGGGGGAGCAGTTCTTC
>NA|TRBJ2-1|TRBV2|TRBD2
CASSEGGGRVNEQFF
TGTGCCAGCAGTGAAGGAGGCGGGAGGGTAAATGAGCAGTTCTTC
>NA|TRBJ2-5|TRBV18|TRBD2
CASSGLAGVGETQYF
TGTGCCAGTTCAGGACTAGCGGGAGTCGGAGAGACCCAGTACTTC
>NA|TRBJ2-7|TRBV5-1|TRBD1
CASSVDRGEQYF
TGCGCCAGCAGCGTCGACAGGGGCGAGCAGTACTTC
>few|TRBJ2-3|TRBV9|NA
CASSVEAGDYTDTQYF
TGTGCCAGCAGCGTAGAGGCAGGGGATTACACAGATACGCAGTATTTT
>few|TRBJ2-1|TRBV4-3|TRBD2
CASSQGGSSSYNEQFF
TGCGCCAGCAGCCAAGGCGGGAGTAGCTCCTACAATGAGCAGTTCTTC
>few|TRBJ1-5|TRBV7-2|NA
CASSFYRADQPQHF
TGTGCCAGCAGCTTCTACAGGGCGGATCAGCCCCAGCATTTT
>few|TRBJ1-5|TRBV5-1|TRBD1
CASSLNRGQNQPQHF
TGCGCCAGCAGCTTGAACAGGGGGCAAAATCAGCCCCAGCATTTT
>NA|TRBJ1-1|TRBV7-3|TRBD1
CASSLTGGNTEAFF
TGTGCCAGCAGCTTGACAGGGGGAAACACTGAAGCTTTCTTT